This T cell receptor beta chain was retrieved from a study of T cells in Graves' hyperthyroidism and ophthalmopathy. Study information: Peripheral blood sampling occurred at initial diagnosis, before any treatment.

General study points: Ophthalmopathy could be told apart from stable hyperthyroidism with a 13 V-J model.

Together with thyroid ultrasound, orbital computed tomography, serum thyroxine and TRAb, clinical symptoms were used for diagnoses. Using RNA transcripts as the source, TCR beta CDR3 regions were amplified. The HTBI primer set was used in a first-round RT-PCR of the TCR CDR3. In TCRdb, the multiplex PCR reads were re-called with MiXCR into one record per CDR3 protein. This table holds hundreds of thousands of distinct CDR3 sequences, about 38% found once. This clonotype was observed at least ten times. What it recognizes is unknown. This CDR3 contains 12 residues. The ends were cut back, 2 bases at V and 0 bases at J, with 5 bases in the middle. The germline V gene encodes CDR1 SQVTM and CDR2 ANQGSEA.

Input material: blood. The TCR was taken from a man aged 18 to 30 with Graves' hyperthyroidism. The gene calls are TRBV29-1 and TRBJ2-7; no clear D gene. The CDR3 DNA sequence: TGCAGCGTTGAACTACACTCCTACGAGCAGTACTTC. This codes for CSVELHSYEQYF.